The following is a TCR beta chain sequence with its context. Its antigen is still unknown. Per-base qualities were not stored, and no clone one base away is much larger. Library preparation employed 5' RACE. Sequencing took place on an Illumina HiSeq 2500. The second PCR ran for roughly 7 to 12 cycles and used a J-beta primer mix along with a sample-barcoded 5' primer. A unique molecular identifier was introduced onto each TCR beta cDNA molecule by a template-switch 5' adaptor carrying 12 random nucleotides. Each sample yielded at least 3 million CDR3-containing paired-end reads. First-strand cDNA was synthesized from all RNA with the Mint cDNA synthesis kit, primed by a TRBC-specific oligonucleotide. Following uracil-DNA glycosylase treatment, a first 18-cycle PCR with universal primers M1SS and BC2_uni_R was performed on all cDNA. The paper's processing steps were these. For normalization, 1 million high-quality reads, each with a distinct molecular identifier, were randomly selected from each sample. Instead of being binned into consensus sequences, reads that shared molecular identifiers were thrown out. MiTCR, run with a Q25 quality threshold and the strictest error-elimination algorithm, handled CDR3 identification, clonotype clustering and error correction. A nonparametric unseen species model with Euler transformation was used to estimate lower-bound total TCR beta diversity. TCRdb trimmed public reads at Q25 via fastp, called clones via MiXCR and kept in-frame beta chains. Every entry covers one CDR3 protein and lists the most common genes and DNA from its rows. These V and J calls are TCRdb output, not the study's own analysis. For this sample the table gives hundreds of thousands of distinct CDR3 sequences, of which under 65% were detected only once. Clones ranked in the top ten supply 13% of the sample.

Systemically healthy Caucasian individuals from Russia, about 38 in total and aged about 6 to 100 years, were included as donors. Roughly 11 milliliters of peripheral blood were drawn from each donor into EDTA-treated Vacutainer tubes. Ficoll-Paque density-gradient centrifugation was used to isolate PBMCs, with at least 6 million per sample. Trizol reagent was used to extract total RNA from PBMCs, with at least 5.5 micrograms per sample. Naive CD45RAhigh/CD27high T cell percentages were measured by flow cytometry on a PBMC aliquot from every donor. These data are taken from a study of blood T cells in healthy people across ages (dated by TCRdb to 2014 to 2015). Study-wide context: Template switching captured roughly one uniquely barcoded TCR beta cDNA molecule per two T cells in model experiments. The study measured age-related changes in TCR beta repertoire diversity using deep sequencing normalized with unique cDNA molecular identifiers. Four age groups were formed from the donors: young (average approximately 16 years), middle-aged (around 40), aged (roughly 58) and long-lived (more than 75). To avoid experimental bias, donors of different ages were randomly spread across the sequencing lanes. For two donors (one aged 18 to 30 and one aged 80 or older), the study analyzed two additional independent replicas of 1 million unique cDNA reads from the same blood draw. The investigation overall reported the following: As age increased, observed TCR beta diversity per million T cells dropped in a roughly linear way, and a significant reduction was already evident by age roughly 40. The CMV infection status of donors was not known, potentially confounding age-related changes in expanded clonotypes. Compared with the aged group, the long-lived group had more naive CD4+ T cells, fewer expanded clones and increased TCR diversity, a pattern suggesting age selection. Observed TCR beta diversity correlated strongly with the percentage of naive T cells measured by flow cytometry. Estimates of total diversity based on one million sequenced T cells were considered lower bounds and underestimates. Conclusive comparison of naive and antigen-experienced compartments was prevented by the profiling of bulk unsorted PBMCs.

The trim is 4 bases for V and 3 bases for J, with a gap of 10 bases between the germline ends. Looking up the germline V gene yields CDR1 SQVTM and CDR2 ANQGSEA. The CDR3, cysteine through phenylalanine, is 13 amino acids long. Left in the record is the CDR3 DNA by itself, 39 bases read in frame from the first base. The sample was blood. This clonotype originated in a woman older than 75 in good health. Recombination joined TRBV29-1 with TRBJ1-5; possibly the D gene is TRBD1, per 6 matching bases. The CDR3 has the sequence CSVVGQPNQPQHF. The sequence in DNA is TGCAGCGTTGTCGGACAGCCCAATCAGCCCCAGCATTTT.